The source of this TCR beta chain is a study of T-cell reconstitution after alpha-beta-depleted transplantation in children. This clonotype has a count of ten or more. Preparation of the TCRbeta library involved a method that used unique molecular identifiers. TCRdb re-analysed the PCR reads in MiXCR, keeping a single row per CDR3 protein. Of 350,000 to 400,000 distinct CDR3 sequences listed, roughly 20% were seen once; the top ten hold 3.5% to 4%. The material was PBMCs from the stem cell graft donor, obtained from the stem cell graft. This clonotype was sampled from a human donor who donated a stem cell graft to a child with acute myeloid leukemia.

The CDR3 coding sequence is TGTGCCACCACTGCGGGGGGCCTCCCCTACGAGCAGTACTTC. This translates into CATTAGGLPYEQYF. This chain connects TRBV25-1 to TRBJ2-7, with 8 positions matching TRBD2. With V trimmed by 10 bases and J by 2 bases, 10 bases remained unmatched. CDR1 and CDR2 from the germline V gene are MGHDK and SYGVNS. This CDR3 region has 14 residues.